Below are 10 T cell receptor beta chains sequenced from a single sample in a study of OX40 agonist ivuxolimab in advanced cancers. Libraries were prepared by immunoSEQ multiplex PCR; TCRdb keeps only in-frame clonotypes and omits some of them. This sample has about 51,000 clones, with around 80% found just once. The sequences come from CD4+ or CD8+ T cells sorted from blood, collected in a trial of the OX40 agonist ivuxolimab. The receptors come from an adult with an advanced solid tumor such as melanoma, head and neck, liver or kidney cancer.

The chain carries TRBV9 and TRBJ2-7; maybe TRBD2 (6 bases). The CDR3 totals 18 residues. Looked up from germline, CDR1 is SGDLS and CDR2 is YYNGEE. Deletions cut 4 bases from V and 2 bases from J, with 25 bases between. The chain's CDR3 is CASSFYPDYLSPAYEQYF. CDR3 sequence (DNA): TGTGCCAGCAGCTTCTACCCGGACTACTTATCCCCTGCCTACGAGCAGTACTTC.

The rearrangement links TRBV4-1 to TRBJ2-7, with D possibly TRBD2 on 6 matching bases. CDR3 length: 16 residues. The ends were cut back, 0 bases at V and 2 bases at J, with 14 bases in the middle. Per the germline V gene, CDR1 is MGHRA and CDR2 is YSYEKL. CDR3: CASSQDVREKAYEQYF. For the CDR3, the DNA is TGCGCCAGCAGCCAAGATGTTCGGGAGAAAGCCTACGAGCAGTACTTC.

CDR3 sequence reads: CASRPQGGEKLFF. In nucleotides, the CDR3 is TGTGCCAGCAGGCCCCAGGGCGGAGAAAAACTGTTTTTT. The V and J genes are TRBV5-4 and TRBJ1-4; D may be TRBD1 (5 bases). In germline, CDR1 is SGHNT, CDR2 YYREEE (reference sequence). Trimming left V 5 bases short and J 8 bases short, with 13 bases between. The CDR3 runs to 13 residues.

The gene calls are TRBV18 and TRBJ1-1, with TRBD1 matching over 9 bases. The germline V gene has CDR1 KGHSH and CDR2 LQKENI. The CDR3 consists of 14 residues. V trimming: 6 bases; J trimming: 7 bases; junction bases outside the gene matches: 9. CDR3 sequence reads: CASSSWDRDFEAFF. The CDR3 DNA follows: TGTGCCAGCTCGAGCTGGGACAGGGATTTTGAAGCTTTCTTT.

CDR3 bases: TGTGCCAGCAGCTGCCACTCCGGCTCACTCCAGCCCCAGCATTTT. This translates into CASSCHSGSLQPQHF. The chain employs TRBV5-6 and TRBJ1-5; D is undetermined. Trimming cost V 3 bases and J 7 bases, with 17 bases left between them. Germline V gene sequence: CDR1 SGHDT, CDR2 YYEEEE. The CDR3 is 15 amino acids.

The V call is TRBV28, the J call TRBJ2-2; weak D call: TRBD2 (7 bases). Germline assignment: CDR1 MDHEN and CDR2 SYDVKM. CDR3 length: 14 residues. V was shortened by 7 bases and J by 6 bases, with 15 bases between the two germline ends. CDR3 loop: CASTPRGLSGELFF. DNA of the CDR3: TGTGCCAGCACCCCGCGGGGGCTCTCCGGGGAGCTGTTTTTT.

The CDR3 here is CASSLSDRGNEQFF. Written as DNA, the CDR3 is TGTGCCAGCAGTTTATCGGACAGGGGCAATGAGCAGTTCTTC. V and J are TRBV27 and TRBJ2-1; 9 bases line up with TRBD1. V dropped 0 bases and J dropped 6; count of bases not matched to a gene: 0. Per germline, CDR1 MNHEY and CDR2 SMNVEV (reference sequence). The CDR3 runs 14 residues.

The chain carries TRBV4-2 and TRBJ2-7; tentatively, D is TRBD1 (5 bases). Per germline, CDR1 LGHNA and CDR2 YNFKEQ. The CDR3 is made up of 11 amino acids. With 6 bases removed from V and 5 bases from J, the gap between germline ends came to 8 bases. CDR3 nucleotide sequence: TGTGCCAGCAGGGACAATAACGAGCAGTACTTC. Its translation: CASRDNNEQYF.

The rearrangement uses TRBV5-4 and TRBJ1-6; TRBD1 might be the D (6 bases). The CDR3 is 16 amino acids. Germline lookup yields CDR1 SGHNT and CDR2 YYREEE (reference sequence). Trimming left V 1 base short and J 10 bases short, with 18 bases between. In DNA form, the CDR3 reads TGTGCCAGCAGCTTGTTGCCGGGACAAACCTCCTCACCCCTCCACTTT. It specifies CASSLLPGQTSSPLHF.

The V gene is TRBV11-2, the J gene TRBJ1-3; D remains ambiguous. V lost 0 bases and J 0 bases, leaving 3 bases between the germline ends. This CDR3 is built from 14 residues. Germline CDR1 SGHAT, CDR2 FQNNGV. This CDR3 reads CASSLEISGNTIYF. The CDR3 nucleotides are TGTGCCAGCAGCTTAGAGATCTCTGGAAACACCATATATTTT.